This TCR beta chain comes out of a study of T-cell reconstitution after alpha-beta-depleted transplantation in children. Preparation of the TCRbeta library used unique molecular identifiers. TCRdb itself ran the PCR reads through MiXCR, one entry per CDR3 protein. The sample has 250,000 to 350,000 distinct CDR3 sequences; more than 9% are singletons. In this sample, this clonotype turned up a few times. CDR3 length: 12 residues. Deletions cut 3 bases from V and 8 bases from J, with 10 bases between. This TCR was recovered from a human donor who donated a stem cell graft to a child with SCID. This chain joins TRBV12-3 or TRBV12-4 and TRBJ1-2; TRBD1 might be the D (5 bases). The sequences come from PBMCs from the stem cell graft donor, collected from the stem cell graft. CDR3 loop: CASSLGRGGYTF. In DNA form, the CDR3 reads TGTGCCAGCAGTTTGGGTAGGGGAGGCTACACCTTC.